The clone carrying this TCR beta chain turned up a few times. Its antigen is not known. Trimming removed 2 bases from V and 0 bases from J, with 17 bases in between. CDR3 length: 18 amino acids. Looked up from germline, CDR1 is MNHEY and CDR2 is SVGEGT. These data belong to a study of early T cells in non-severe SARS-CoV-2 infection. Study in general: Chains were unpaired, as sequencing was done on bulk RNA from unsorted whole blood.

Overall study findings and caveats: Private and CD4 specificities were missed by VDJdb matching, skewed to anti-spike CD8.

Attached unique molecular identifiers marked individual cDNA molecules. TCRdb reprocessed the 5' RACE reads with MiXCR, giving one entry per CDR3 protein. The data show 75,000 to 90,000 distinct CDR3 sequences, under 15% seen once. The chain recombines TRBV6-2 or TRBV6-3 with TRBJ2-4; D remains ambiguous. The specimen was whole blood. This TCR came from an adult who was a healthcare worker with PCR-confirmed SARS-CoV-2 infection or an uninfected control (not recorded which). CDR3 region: CASSYAFAAIVAKNIQYF. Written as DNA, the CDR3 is TGTGCCAGCAGTTACGCTTTCGCAGCGATTGTAGCCAAAAACATTCAGTACTTC.